A single sample gave rise to the 6 T cell receptor beta chains below, sequenced in a study of shared clonotypes between healthy human individuals. The method was immunoSEQ multiplex PCR; TCRdb's version includes in-frame clones alone and lacks a portion of them. The sample lists about 520,000 clones, over 70% occurring once. Sample: PBMCs. These receptors were obtained from a woman between 40 and 50 years old in good health. Some clones in this sample may be carry-over from other donors' samples.

As to this clone: Given a far larger clone just one base away, this is likely a sequencing read error. V gene TRBV2 combines with J gene TRBJ1-5, with 10 bases lining up with TRBD1. Germline V gives CDR1 SNHLY, CDR2 FYNNEI. The CDR3 runs 15 residues. The CDR3 nucleotides read TGTGCCAGCAGACGAGGGACAGGGGCCGGTCAGCCCCATCATTTT. It codes for CASRRGTGAGQPHHF. Complete variable domain (other parts from reference TRBV2 and TRBJ1-5): EPEVTQTPSHQVTQMGQEVILRCVPISNHLYFYWYRQILGQKVEFLVSFYNNEISEKSEIFDDQFSVERPDGSNFTLKIRSTKLEDSAMYFCASRRGTGAGQPHHFGDGTRLSIL.

Details on this clone: This likely stems from a read error, as it lies one base from a far larger clone. The chain joins TRBV4-2 to TRBJ2-5, with D tentatively TRBD1 (5 bases). The ends were cut back, 0 bases at V and 1 base at J, with 18 bases in the middle. This CDR3 contains 18 residues. Germline V CDR1 and CDR2: LGHNA, YNFKEQ. The CDR3 loop is CASSQDGALMGGQETQYF. The CDR3 nucleotides read TGTGCCAGCAGCCAAGATGGGGCCCTCATGGGCGGCCAAGAGACCCAGTACTTC.

A word on this clone: One base separates it from a far larger clone, so it is likely a read error. The rearrangement links TRBV30 to TRBJ1-2; the D is unclear. Germline lookup yields CDR1 GTSNPN and CDR2 SVGIG (reference sequence). The CDR3 runs 13 residues. The ends were cut back, 1 base at V and 3 bases at J, with 9 bases in the middle. The CDR3 bases are TGTGCCTGGAGTGAGAGGACTCACTATGGCTACACCTTC. This encodes CAWSERTHYGYTF. Looking up the rest from reference TRBV30 and TRBJ1-2 gives the full variable domain: SQTIHQWPATLVQPVGSPLSLECTVEGTSNPNLYWYRQAAGRGLQLLFYSVGIGQISSEVPQNLSASRPQDRQFILSSKKLLLSDSGFYLCAWSERTHYGYTFGSGTRLTVV.

The V call is TRBV4-1, the J call TRBJ2-5; perhaps TRBD1 as D (6 bases). The CDR3 has 15 amino acids. The germline V gene has CDR1 MGHRA and CDR2 YSYEKL. Trimming pared 4 bases from V and 3 bases from J, leaving 15 bases between. CDR3: CASSPITGSKETQYF. CDR3 coding DNA: TGCGCCAGCAGCCCCATTACAGGGAGTAAAGAGACCCAGTACTTC.

In its sample, this clone was seen many times. The chain recombines TRBV28 with TRBJ2-1, with 8 bases aligning to TRBD2. The V gene end was trimmed by 5 bases and the J gene end by 9 bases; junction bases not matched to a gene: 6. Germline V CDR1 and CDR2: MDHEN, SYDVKM. The CDR3 runs 13 residues. CDR3 protein: CASSPGGGFEQFF. For the CDR3, the DNA is TGTGCCAGCAGTCCCGGGGGGGGGTTTGAGCAGTTCTTC.

Comment on this clone: A far larger clone is a single base away, which makes a read error likely. Lacking the conserved final phenylalanine or tryptophan, this CDR3 likely reflects a read error. The CDR3 DNA reads TGTGCCAGCAGCCAGACTGACGGACGCTATGGCTACACCTAC. Translation: CASSQTDGRYGYTY. J is TRBJ1-2 and V is TRBV14; D is unresolved. The germline V gene has CDR1 SGHDN and CDR2 FVKESK. V was trimmed by 3 bases and J by 4 bases, leaving 12 bases between them. The CDR3 extends over 14 amino acids.